These 18 T cell receptor beta chains originate from one sample sequenced in a study of Ad26.COV2.S vaccination and SARS-CoV-2 variants (dated by TCRdb to about 2021). The treatment or condition label here, explained by the study, means: 15 to 20 received Ad26.COV2.S at low or high dose, single or two shots; 5 received placebo; per-sample allocation not given. Repertoires of vaccine and placebo recipients were sequenced from samples taken on day 63 after the first injection. The library relied on the immunoSEQ multiplex PCR assay. As stored in TCRdb, this immuneACCESS dataset retains in-frame rearrangements with V and J assigned. A fraction of the clones does not appear; measured against another copy, unresolved V genes explain less than half of the discrepancy, and the remainder lacks a known reason. Counted in this sample were 400,000 to 450,000 clones; about nine tenths of them appeared once. In total, the top ten clones hold more than 9% of the sample.

The source material was peripheral blood, sampled in a trial of Ad26.COV2.S vaccine versus placebo. These receptors came from a person between 18 and 65 years old who received the Ad26.COV2.S COVID-19 vaccine or a placebo.

This sequence joins TRBV14 and TRBJ2-7, with 11 bases aligning to TRBD1. V gave up 3 bases and J gave up 9 bases; unmatched junction bases: 13. The CDR3 is made up of 16 amino acids. Per germline, CDR1 SGHDN and CDR2 FVKESK. CDR3 residues: CASSQDSGTGGARQYF. In nucleotides, the CDR3 is TGTGCCAGCAGCCAGGATTCCGGGACAGGGGGTGCGAGGCAGTACTTC.

The rearrangement joins TRBV7-2 to TRBJ1-5; D is uncertain. V was pared by 4 bases and J by 0 bases, with 4 bases between. CDR1 is SGHTA and CDR2 is FQGNSA in the germline V gene. The CDR3 spans 13 residues. CDR3 nucleotide sequence: TGTGCCAGCAGCTCAGATAGCAATCAGCCCCAGCATTTT. Its protein product is CASSSDSNQPQHF.

In this sample, this clone turned up a few times. The V gene is TRBV28, the J gene TRBJ1-1, with D unclear. CDR3 length: 15 residues. V was clipped by 5 bases and J by 4 bases, with 17 bases between them. Per germline, CDR1 MDHEN and CDR2 SYDVKM. In DNA form, the CDR3 reads TGTGCCAGCAGTGGCGGGGTGGGCCCCAGCACTGAAGCTTTCTTT. Translation gives CASSGGVGPSTEAFF.

In this sample, this clone turned up a few times. The chain has TRBV21-1 and TRBJ1-5. TRBV21-1 counts as a pseudogene. CDR3 length: 11 residues. The CDR3 DNA follows: TGTGCCAGCTCGTCTCTTCAGCCCCAGCATTTT. Translation gives CASSSLQPQHF.

This chain links TRBV4-1 with TRBJ2-3, with 7 bases lining up with TRBD1. The length of the CDR3 is 20 residues. CDR1 and CDR2 from the germline V gene are MGHRA and YSYEKL. The V gene end was trimmed by 2 bases and the J gene end by 3 bases; junction bases not matched to a gene: 20. The CDR3 DNA is TGCGCCAGCAGCCAACGAAGCCCCATACAGGGGCCCAAGACGACAGATACGCAGTATTTT. Its translation is CASSQRSPIQGPKTTDTQYF.

This sequence joins TRBV5-5 and TRBJ2-7; 16 bases are shared with TRBD2. The V segment lost 4 bases and the J segment 5 bases; nucleotides outside the gene matches: 9. Germline lookup yields CDR1 SGHKS and CDR2 YYEKEE (reference sequence). The CDR3 totals 17 residues. CDR3: CASSGGTSGRALHEQYF. The CDR3 DNA sequence: TGTGCCAGCAGCGGGGGGACTAGCGGGAGGGCCCTTCACGAGCAGTACTTC. The complete variable domain, with remaining parts taken from reference TRBV5-5 and TRBJ2-7, reads DAGVTQSPTHLIKTRGQQVTLRCSPISGHKSVSWYQQVLGQGPQFIFQYYEKEERGRGNFPDRFSARQFPNYSSELNVNALLLGDSALYLCASSGGTSGRALHEQYFGPGTRLTVT.

The chain employs TRBV11-2 and TRBJ1-4; a weak D match, TRBD1 (6 bases). V lost 5 bases to trimming and J lost 6 bases, with 13 bases between them. The CDR3 extends over 14 amino acids. The germline V gene has CDR1 SGHAT and CDR2 FQNNGV. DNA for the CDR3: TGTGCCAGCAGCCCGGTGCCAGGGGATGAAAAACTGTTTTTT. The encoded protein is CASSPVPGDEKLFF.

J is TRBJ1-3 and V is TRBV14; D perhaps matches TRBD1 (5 bases). Germline V CDR1 and CDR2: SGHDN, FVKESK. The CDR3 spans 19 residues. The ends were cut back, 0 bases at V and 0 bases at J, with 18 bases in the middle. CDR3 DNA: TGTGCCAGCAGCCAAGACTACCAACCGACAGTTCGCTCTGGAAACACCATATATTTT. Protein: CASSQDYQPTVRSGNTIYF.

The chain employs TRBV5-4 and TRBJ1-2; D ambiguous. The CDR3 covers 12 residues. Germline CDR1 reads SGHNT; CDR2 reads YYREEE (reference sequence). Trimming took off 0 bases at V and 8 bases at J, with 8 bases between the two ends. CDR3 in DNA: TGTGCCAGCAGCTTGGGAGGGCCCGGCTACACCTTC. Encoded protein: CASSLGGPGYTF.

This clone has just a few counts. This sequence joins TRBV7-9 and TRBJ1-2; D unclear. Trimming stripped 1 base from V and 2 bases from J, with 8 bases between. Germline V gene sequence: CDR1 SEHNR, CDR2 FQNEAQ (reference sequence). The CDR3 covers 14 residues. The CDR3 nucleotides read TGTGCCAGCAGCTTAGGACAATCCAACTATGGCTACACCTTC. The encoded protein is CASSLGQSNYGYTF.

V is TRBV3-1 (or the pseudogene TRBV3-2) and J is TRBJ2-7; D might be TRBD1 (7 bases). CDR1 and CDR2 from the germline V gene are LGHDT and YNNKEL (reference sequence). This CDR3 is built from 14 residues. Trimming removed 4 bases at V and 4 bases at J, with 14 bases between. DNA for the CDR3: TGTGCCAGCAGCCCGCGGGACAGTTCTTACGAGCAGTACTTC. Encoded protein: CASSPRDSSYEQYF.

The chain has TRBV6-2 or TRBV6-3 and TRBJ2-6; TRBD2 agrees at 7 bases. Germline values: CDR1 MNHEY, CDR2 SVGEGT. The trim removed 3 bases at V and 0 bases at J, leaving 2 bases unmatched. This CDR3 spans 16 amino acids. CDR3 loop: CASSYSGYSGANVLTF. The CDR3 coding sequence is TGTGCCAGCAGTTATAGCGGGTACTCTGGGGCCAACGTCCTGACTTTC.

A few counts support this clone. The chain couples TRBV24-1 to TRBJ1-5, with D unresolved. Germline V lookup: CDR1 KGHDR, CDR2 SFDVKD. Deletions cut 5 bases from V and 7 bases from J, with 11 bases between. The CDR3 consists of 13 residues. The CDR3 region is CATSVNSGQPQHF. The CDR3 coding sequence is TGTGCCACCAGTGTCAACTCAGGCCAGCCCCAGCATTTT.

The chain uses TRBV19 and TRBJ2-1; 9 bases align to TRBD1. Looked up from germline, CDR1 is LNHDA and CDR2 is SQIVND (reference sequence). CDR3 length: 15 residues. J was trimmed by 8 bases and V by 6 bases; bases with no gene match: 11. The CDR3 sequence: CASRSKGQGIDEQFF. Written as DNA, the CDR3 is TGTGCCAGTAGATCGAAGGGACAGGGTATAGATGAGCAGTTCTTC.

The chain uses TRBV6-5 and TRBJ1-2, with TRBD1 matching over 8 bases. The trim removed 0 bases at V and 2 bases at J, leaving 2 bases unmatched. The CDR3 has 15 amino acids. In germline, CDR1 is MNHEY, CDR2 SVGAGI. The CDR3 loop is CASSYSGQGNYGYTF. The CDR3 nucleotides read TGTGCCAGCAGTTACTCCGGACAGGGAAACTATGGCTACACCTTC.

V is TRBV6-2 or TRBV6-3 and J is TRBJ2-7, with D unresolved. V gave up 4 bases and J gave up 3 bases, with 13 bases separating them. In germline, CDR1 is MNHEY, CDR2 SVGEGT. This CDR3 contains 14 residues. The CDR3 bases are TGTGCCAGCAGTTCACCTAGGTTAGTCTACGAGCAGTACTTC. Translated, it gives CASSSPRLVYEQYF.

V and J are TRBV6-5 and TRBJ1-1; 7 bases fit TRBD1. The CDR3 extends over 12 amino acids. Losses at the gene ends were 6 bases for V and 4 bases for J; bases not matched to a gene: 2. Germline V gene lookup returns CDR1 MNHEY and CDR2 SVGAGI. The DNA for the CDR3 is TGTGCCAGCAGGACAGGGCTCACTGAAGCTTTCTTT. Encoded protein: CASRTGLTEAFF.

The chain combines TRBV7-8 with TRBJ2-4; D might be TRBD1 (5 bases). The CDR3 totals 17 residues. V lost 5 bases to trimming and J lost 1 base, with 18 bases between them. CDR1 and CDR2 from the germline V gene are SGHVS and FQNEAQ. The CDR3 region has the DNA TGTGCCAGCAGCAATTTCAAAGGGGATTGGGCCAAAAACATTCAGTACTTC. Its protein is CASSNFKGDWAKNIQYF.